The clone carrying this T cell receptor (beta chain) turned up a few times. Its antigen remains unknown. V lost 6 bases to trimming and J lost 2 bases; unmatched junction nucleotides: 8. The CDR3 covers 15 residues. One entry per CDR3 protein, called by TCRdb with MiXCR from the 5' RACE reads. The profile shows 500,000 to 650,000 distinct CDR3 sequences, less than 25% of them singletons. The data belong to a study of T-cell memory formation after mild COVID-19. Study as a whole: Largely donor-specific TCR clusters were found. Study-level points and caveats: Second-wave clones peaking on day 37 lacked confirmed SARS-CoV-2 specificity. Some SARS-CoV-2-responding clones were already detected in memory before infection. Clones that contracted clustered mainly in CM and EM if CD4+ and in EMRA if CD8+.

Sequences were obtained from PBMCs or a T cell subset sorted from them (not recorded which). The rearrangement joins TRBV12-3 or TRBV12-4 to TRBJ2-7; 9 positions agree with TRBD1. The sequence came from an adult woman who had mild COVID-19 (a few samples of this study predate the infection). Cell type and time point are not known. CDR3 nucleotide sequence: TGTGCCAGCAGCAGAGGACAGGGGAGCCCCTACGAGCAGTACTTC. This codes for CASSRGQGSPYEQYF.